Listed below are T cell receptor beta chains from one sample, sequenced in a study of identical twins. One entry per CDR3 protein results from TCRdb running MiXCR on the 5' RACE reads. Of 450,000 to 600,000 distinct CDR3 sequences in the sample, about 20% are singletons; the top ten hold approximately 0.52%. A further study also used this sample, focusing on yellow fever vaccine responses in identical twins.

The sequencing sample was made of CD4+ T cells sorted from blood. The receptors stem from a woman aged 18-29 years in good health. CDR3s include the opening cysteine and the closing phenylalanine or tryptophan. The D gene is left open where the match is weak. Clone size appears in some rows only: once, few, many, or a class for an expanded clone.

CDR3nt | CDR3aa | d_gene | v_gene | abundance | len | j_gene
TGTGCCAGCAGTTTAGGGGGGTTCGCTAACTATGGCTACACCTTC | CASSLGGFANYGYTF | . | TRBV12-3/TRBV12-4 | . | 15 | TRBJ1-2
TGTGCCAGCAGCTTAGTTCACGGGAGGACCTACAATGAGCAGTTCTTC | CASSLVHGRTYNEQFF | TRBD2 | TRBV7-6 | few | 16 | TRBJ2-1
TGTGCCAGCAGCACGGAAGCGGGGGCTGGGACAGATACGCAGTATTTT | CASSTEAGAGTDTQYF | TRBD2 | TRBV28 | . | 16 | TRBJ2-3
TGTGCCAGCAGGGGACTAGGGAATGAGCAGTTCTTC | CASRGLGNEQFF | TRBD2 | TRBV2 | . | 12 | TRBJ2-1
TGTGCCAGCACCCTTTCCTTCCGTTACAATGAGCAGTTCTTC | CASTLSFRYNEQFF | . | TRBV28 | . | 14 | TRBJ2-1
TGCAGCGTTGAAGCACTGATTAATTCACCCCTCCACTTT | CSVEALINSPLHF | . | TRBV29-1 | few | 13 | TRBJ1-6
TGTGCCAGCAGCTTAGCGATTCTGAGACTAGCAGGACACAATGAGCAGTTCTTC | CASSLAILRLAGHNEQFF | TRBD2 | TRBV11-1 | . | 18 | TRBJ2-1
TGTGCCAGCAGTTTAGATCCAGCGCCGTACAATGAGCAGTTCTTC | CASSLDPAPYNEQFF | . | TRBV12-3/TRBV12-4 | . | 15 | TRBJ2-1
TGTGCCAGCAGCCCCTTGGGGGCTAATGAAAAACTGTTTTTT | CASSPLGANEKLFF | . | TRBV7-9 | few | 14 | TRBJ1-4
TGCGCCGGCAGTGAGTCAGCTAGCGGGGGACAAGAGACCCAGTACTTC | CAGSESASGGQETQYF | TRBD2 | TRBV10-1 | . | 16 | TRBJ2-5
TGTGCCAGCAGTGAATCCGGGAACACCGGGGAGCTGTTTTTT | CASSESGNTGELFF | . | TRBV2 | . | 14 | TRBJ2-2
TGTGCCAGCAGTTCCTCATCCAGGGGGAATGAGCAGTTCTTC | CASSSSSRGNEQFF | TRBD1 | TRBV12-3/TRBV12-4 | many | 14 | TRBJ2-1
TGTGCCAGCTCACCCTCGATCGGGACTAGCGGGAGGAACAATGAGCAGTTCTTC | CASSPSIGTSGRNNEQFF | TRBD2 | TRBV18 | . | 18 | TRBJ2-1
TGTGCCAGCAGCTTAGGTTCGTTAGAGACCCAGTACTTC | CASSLGSLETQYF | . | TRBV7-2 | many | 13 | TRBJ2-5
TGTGCCAGCAGCTCCCTGGGATCATTCAATTCACCCCTCCACTTT | CASSSLGSFNSPLHF | . | TRBV7-9 | . | 15 | TRBJ1-6
TGTGCCAGCTCACAACATTCAGGGGGCTCGGACACTGAAGCTTTCTTT | CASSQHSGGSDTEAFF | TRBD1 | TRBV18 | few | 16 | TRBJ1-1
TGTGCCAGCAGCCCGACTAGCGGCACCGGGGAGCTGTTTTTT | CASSPTSGTGELFF | TRBD2 | TRBV3-1 | . | 14 | TRBJ2-2
TGTGCCACCAAAGGCCAGGGGGCACGGGAGACCCAGTACTTC | CATKGQGARETQYF | TRBD1 | TRBV24-1 | many | 14 | TRBJ2-5
TGTGCCAGCAGCCTCCGGGACTCCCCGGGGAGAAACACCGGGGAGCTGTTTTTT | CASSLRDSPGRNTGELFF | . | TRBV7-6 | few | 18 | TRBJ2-2
TGTGCCAGCAACCTACTAGCGGTCAACAATGAGCAGTTCTTC | CASNLLAVNNEQFF | TRBD2 | TRBV3-1 | . | 14 | TRBJ2-1
TGTGCCACCAGCAGAGATACAGGGTCATACACTGAAGCTTTCTTT | CATSRDTGSYTEAFF | . | TRBV15 | . | 15 | TRBJ1-1
TGTGCCACCAGCAGAGATCTGGGGACCGGGGAGCTGTTTTTT | CATSRDLGTGELFF | . | TRBV15 | . | 14 | TRBJ2-2
TGTGCCAGCAGCCCCCGGGCGGGGCCCACTGAAGCTTTCTTT | CASSPRAGPTEAFF | . | TRBV7-2 | few | 14 | TRBJ1-1
TGCGCCAGCAATCGGGGGTCGTGGGTGAACACTGAAGCTTTCTTT | CASNRGSWVNTEAFF | . | TRBV5-1 | few | 15 | TRBJ1-1
TGTGCCAGCAGTTTTGGGATAGCGGGAGCTACGGAGCAGTACTTC | CASSFGIAGATEQYF | TRBD2 | TRBV12-3/TRBV12-4 | many | 15 | TRBJ2-7
TGTGCCAGCAGTTTCCGGGACGGCCTCAGCACAGATACGCAGTATTTT | CASSFRDGLSTDTQYF | . | TRBV12-3/TRBV12-4 | few | 16 | TRBJ2-3
TGCAGTGCCCGGGTACGACAGCGTAGCACAGATACGCAGTATTTT | CSARVRQRSTDTQYF | . | TRBV20-1 | few | 15 | TRBJ2-3
TGTGCCAGCAGTTTATATAGTCTGAAGGGCCACTACAATGAGCAGTTCTTC | CASSLYSLKGHYNEQFF | . | TRBV12-3/TRBV12-4 | few | 17 | TRBJ2-1
TGTGCCATCAGAAGGGCGGGAGGGGACAATGAGCAGTTCTTC | CAIRRAGGDNEQFF | TRBD2 | TRBV10-3 | . | 14 | TRBJ2-1
TGTGCCAGCAGACCAGGGTTGCTGCGGACCGGGGAGCTGTTTTTT | CASRPGLLRTGELFF | . | TRBV6-1 | . | 15 | TRBJ2-2
TGCAGTGCTCCCATCGGGATCGAAGAGACCCAGTACTTC | CSAPIGIEETQYF | . | TRBV20-1 | . | 13 | TRBJ2-5
TGTGCCAGCAGCCAAGATAGGGGTATGAAGCAGTACTTC | CASSQDRGMKQYF | . | TRBV4-2 | few | 13 | TRBJ2-7
TGTGCCAGCAGCGTAGGAGAGCTAGCGGGGGTCTTTTATTCCTACAATGAGCAGTTCTTC | CASSVGELAGVFYSYNEQFF | TRBD2 | TRBV9 | . | 20 | TRBJ2-1
TGTGCCACCAGTGACGCCGACAGCGGGGGAGCTTTCTTT | CATSDADSGGAFF | . | TRBV24-1 | few | 13 | TRBJ1-1
TGTGCCAGCAGCCCCTATAGCCGCTCCTACAATGAGCAGTTCTTC | CASSPYSRSYNEQFF | . | TRBV27 | few | 15 | TRBJ2-1
TGTGCCAGCAGCCGACAGGGGTGGTCACCCCTCCACTTT | CASSRQGWSPLHF | TRBD1 | TRBV12-3/TRBV12-4 | few | 13 | TRBJ1-6
TGTGCCAGCAGTTTCAGTTACAGGGTCGGCACTGAAGCTTTCTTT | CASSFSYRVGTEAFF | . | TRBV28 | few | 15 | TRBJ1-1
TGTGCCAGCAGTCCCGACAGGTCGCAGTACTTC | CASSPDRSQYF | . | TRBV28 | . | 11 | TRBJ2-7
TGCAGTGCTTGGACTAGCGGGAGCTCCTACGAGCAGTACTTC | CSAWTSGSSYEQYF | TRBD2 | TRBV20-1 | once | 14 | TRBJ2-7
TGTGCCAGCAGCTCCGGACTAGCGGGGGCTGGTAATACGCAGTATTTT | CASSSGLAGAGNTQYF | TRBD2 | TRBV11-2 | . | 16 | TRBJ2-3
TGTGCCAGCAGCTTACAGTTACAAGAGACCCAGTACTTC | CASSLQLQETQYF | . | TRBV5-4 | few | 13 | TRBJ2-5
TGTGCCAGCAGCTTACAGGGACGCGCTTACAATGAGCAGTTCTTC | CASSLQGRAYNEQFF | . | TRBV7-8 | few | 15 | TRBJ2-1
TGTGCCATCAACAATGGTGGTGGTCAAGAGACCCAGTACTTC | CAINNGGGQETQYF | . | TRBV10-3 | few | 14 | TRBJ2-5
TGTGCCAGCGGCTACAGGGGGCCAGGAGAGAGCTATGGCTACACCTTC | CASGYRGPGESYGYTF | TRBD1 | TRBV12-3/TRBV12-4 | few | 16 | TRBJ1-2
TGCGCCAGCAGACTCGCGGGGGGGCCAACCTCTGAGCAGTTCTTC | CASRLAGGPTSEQFF | TRBD2 | TRBV4-1 | many | 15 | TRBJ2-1
TGTGCCAGCAGTTCCAGGGGAAGAGGAGGGAATCAGCCCCAGCATTTT | CASSSRGRGGNQPQHF | . | TRBV12-3/TRBV12-4 | many | 16 | TRBJ1-5
TGCGCCAGCAGCTTGGAGGTCGGGCCTAGAAGTGAGCAGTTCTTC | CASSLEVGPRSEQFF | . | TRBV5-1 | . | 15 | TRBJ2-1